Shown below are 31 T cell receptor beta chains from a single sample sequenced in a study of T cells in localized non-small cell lung cancer. This table comes from immunoSEQ multiplex PCR, and its TCRdb copy is limited to in-frame clones, with some not included. The sample gives roughly 2,300 clones, less than 30% of which show up once; 22% is in the top ten. The specimen comprised normal lung tissue next to the tumor, sampled before any cancer treatment. All receptors derive from a man between 40 and 70 years old with stage II squamous cell lung carcinoma.

This clone occurred once. This chain connects TRBV30 to TRBJ1-6; maybe TRBD1 (6 bases). Per the germline V gene, CDR1 is GTSNPN and CDR2 is SVGIG (reference sequence). Deletions cut 1 base from V and 13 bases from J, with 8 bases between. The CDR3 sequence is 11 residues long. CDR3 amino acids: CAWSGGGPLHF. Written as DNA, the CDR3 is TGTGCCTGGAGTGGGGGGGGCCCCCTCCACTTT.

This clone is medium-sized. The chain recombines TRBV9 with TRBJ1-2, with D tentatively TRBD1 (5 bases). The V end was cut by 1 base, the J end by 4 bases, with 14 bases between. The CDR3 is 15 residues long. Per the germline V gene, CDR1 is SGDLS and CDR2 is YYNGEE. The DNA of the CDR3 is TGTGCCAGCAGCGTATCCGGGGCAGATGTCTATGGCTACACCTTC. Protein product: CASSVSGADVYGYTF.

The CDR3 coding sequence is TGTGCCAGTAGTATGGGTCGCAGCAGGGACACTGAAGCTTTCTTT. Protein product: CASSMGRSRDTEAFF. This chain joins TRBV19 and TRBJ1-1; D is perhaps TRBD1 (5 bases). This CDR3 is 15 amino acids long. CDR1 is LNHDA and CDR2 is SQIVND in the germline V gene (reference sequence). Trimming removed 3 bases at V and 3 bases at J, with 14 bases between.

This clone has just a few counts. Other nucleotide sequences in the sample specify the same CDR3. V usage is TRBV19 and J usage is TRBJ2-5; D is possibly TRBD1 or TRBD2 (5 bases each). From germline, CDR1 is LNHDA and CDR2 SQIVND (reference sequence). Trimming took 8 bases from V and 1 from J, leaving 11 bases between them. The length of the CDR3 is 13 residues. The CDR3 sequence: CASATGTQETQYF. The CDR3 DNA reads as TGTGCCAGTGCTACCGGGACCCAAGAGACCCAGTACTTC. Complete variable domain (other parts from reference TRBV19 and TRBJ2-5): DGGITQSPKYLFRKEGQNVTLSCEQNLNHDAMYWYRQDPGQGLRLIYYSQIVNDFQKGDIAEGYSVSREKKESFPLTVTSAQKNPTAFYLCASATGTQETQYFGPGTRLLVL.

The chain combines TRBV5-1 with TRBJ2-7; D might be TRBD1 (6 bases). Trimming took off 0 bases at V and 7 bases at J, with 17 bases between the two ends. The CDR3 loop spans 15 amino acids. The germline CDR1 and CDR2 sequences are SGHRS and YFSETQ. The CDR3 is CASSLEGRGRGEQYF. The CDR3 bases are TGCGCCAGCAGCTTGGAGGGCAGGGGCCGGGGAGAGCAGTACTTC.

The CDR3, as DNA: TGTGCCAGCAGTACCCCGGGGGGGATAGCGGGAGGAGGTTGGGAGCAGTACTTC. Protein: CASSTPGGIAGGGWEQYF. This chain joins TRBV28 and TRBJ2-7; 10 bases agree with TRBD2. Trimming took 5 bases from V and 7 from J; bases not matched to a gene: 20. This CDR3 has 18 amino acids. Per germline, CDR1 MDHEN and CDR2 SYDVKM.

This chain joins TRBV11-3 and TRBJ2-7; a weak D match, TRBD1 (6 bases). The V end lost 1 base, the J end lost 0 bases, and 10 bases lay between the germline ends. The CDR3 totals 15 residues. The V gene's germline CDR1 is SGHNT and CDR2 YENEEA. As DNA, the CDR3 is TGTGCCAGCAGCTTAGTGGACAGAAGCTCCTACGAGCAGTACTTC. It encodes CASSLVDRSSYEQYF.

The chain is built from TRBV18 and TRBJ1-2; possible D gene TRBD1, 5 bases. The germline gives CDR1 KGHSH, CDR2 LQKENI. V lost 3 bases and J lost 5, with 19 bases in between. The CDR3 totals 16 residues. CDR3 nucleotide sequence: TGTGCCAGCTCACCCCTCAGGGAGACCGGACGTTATGGCTACACCTTC. Protein product: CASSPLRETGRYGYTF.

The rearrangement uses TRBV18 and TRBJ2-3; TRBD2 agrees at 9 bases. The CDR3 spans 18 residues. The junction had 16 bases not matched to a gene; V was cut back by 2 bases and J by 7 bases. The germline V gene encodes CDR1 KGHSH and CDR2 LQKENI. The CDR3 here is CASSPAASGKGVGHTQYF. For the CDR3, the DNA is TGTGCCAGCTCACCAGCGGCTAGCGGGAAAGGCGTAGGCCATACGCAGTATTTT.

This sequence joins TRBV29-1 and TRBJ1-5; TRBD1 aligns across 9 bases. Trimming cost V 6 bases and J 2 bases; bases outside gene matches: 14. CDR1 is SQVTM, CDR2 ANQGSEA, per germline. The CDR3 is made up of 17 amino acids. This CDR3 is CSVTVTGGVDGNQPQHF. CDR3 nucleotide sequence: TGCAGCGTAACGGTGACAGGGGGGGTTGATGGCAATCAGCCCCAGCATTTT.

This clone was found a few times. The V call is TRBV19, the J call TRBJ1-5, with D tentatively TRBD1 (5 bases). The CDR3 is 13 residues long. From germline, CDR1 is LNHDA and CDR2 SQIVND (reference sequence). V gave up 6 bases and J gave up 7 bases, with 13 bases separating them. In DNA, the CDR3 is TGTGCCAGTAGCCTGGGAGGGGTGCAGCCCCAGCATTTT. It is translated as CASSLGGVQPQHF. Drawing the rest from reference TRBV19 and TRBJ1-5, the complete variable domain is DGGITQSPKYLFRKEGQNVTLSCEQNLNHDAMYWYRQDPGQGLRLIYYSQIVNDFQKGDIAEGYSVSREKKESFPLTVTSAQKNPTAFYLCASSLGGVQPQHFGDGTRLSIL.

The rearrangement uses TRBV19 and TRBJ2-1; unclear D gene. V lost 1 base, J lost 4 bases, and 5 bases lay in between. Looked up from germline, CDR1 is LNHDA and CDR2 is SQIVND (reference sequence). This CDR3 spans 13 amino acids. The chain's CDR3 is CASSIGAYNEQFF. In DNA form, the CDR3 reads TGTGCCAGTAGTATAGGGGCTTACAATGAGCAGTTCTTC.

The V gene is TRBV9, the J gene TRBJ1-5; D is undetermined. Germline V gene data show CDR1 as SGDLS and CDR2 as YYNGEE. The V end lost 3 bases, the J end lost 0 bases, and 10 bases lay between the germline ends. The CDR3 is made up of 15 amino acids. Here the CDR3 reads CASSASGYSNQPQHF. The CDR3 region has the DNA TGTGCCAGCAGCGCTTCGGGCTATAGCAATCAGCCCCAGCATTTT.

Sample share makes this clone medium-sized. The rearrangement joins TRBV11-3 to TRBJ2-5; no clear D. V lost 7 bases, J lost 3 bases, and 15 bases lay in between. Germline values: CDR1 SGHNT, CDR2 YENEEA. CDR3 size: 14 residues. CDR3 in DNA: TGTGCCAGCACCTCCCCCCCAGCAGAAGAGACCCAGTACTTC. Protein sequence: CASTSPPAEETQYF.

The CDR3, as DNA: TGTGCCATCAGGGGGACAGCCTACTCTGGAAACACCATATATTTT. Translation gives CAIRGTAYSGNTIYF. The V and J genes are TRBV6-8 and TRBJ1-3; the match to TRBD1 covers 7 bases. Germline-derived CDR1 and CDR2 are MNHGY and SAAAGT. Trimming cost V 10 bases and J 0 bases; bases outside gene matches: 9. The CDR3 is 15 amino acids.

This clone was observed a handful of times. The J gene is TRBJ1-4, the V gene TRBV18, with D tentatively TRBD1 (6 bases). There are 14 residues in the CDR3. Germline loops: CDR1 KGHSH, CDR2 LQKENI. V was clipped by 1 base and J by 8 bases, with 11 bases between them. The CDR3, as DNA: TGTGCCAGCTCACCACAAGGGGGGGACGAAAAACTGTTTTTT. This encodes CASSPQGGDEKLFF.

This sequence joins TRBV10-3 and TRBJ2-7; TRBD2 agrees at 7 bases. V shed 8 bases and J 1 base; nucleotides not matched to a gene: 5. The CDR3 totals 13 residues. The germline gives CDR1 ENHRY, CDR2 SYGVKD. CDR3 in amino acids: CAIAQRDSYEQYF. CDR3 nucleotide sequence: TGTGCCATCGCTCAGCGGGATTCCTACGAGCAGTACTTC.

The chain uses TRBV7-5 and TRBJ2-4; the table names TRBD1, a call not compared with the DNA. TRBV7-5 has pseudogene status. This CDR3 region has 15 residues. Here the CDR3 DNA reads TGTGCCAGCAGCAACCTCAGGGGTTCCCAAAACATTCAGTACTTC. Translating gives CASSNLRGSQNIQYF.

The gene calls are TRBV6-8 and TRBJ1-5; 9 bases are a match to TRBD1. Germline CDR1 reads MNHGY; CDR2 reads SAAAGT. The CDR3 loop spans 14 amino acids. The ends lost 6 bases at V and 7 bases at J; junction bases unmatched: 7. DNA for the CDR3: TGTGCCAGCAGCCGGGACAGGGTGCGACAGCCCCAGCATTTT. Protein product: CASSRDRVRQPQHF.

This clone was picked up a small number of times. The V gene is TRBV28, the J gene TRBJ2-7, with 9 bases lining up with TRBD2. The CDR3 totals 15 residues. Trimming at V came to 4 bases and at J to 3 bases, leaving 7 bases not matched to a gene. Germline assignment: CDR1 MDHEN and CDR2 SYDVKM. In DNA, the CDR3 is TGTGCCAGCAGTTCAGACCTAGCGGGACACTACGAGCAGTACTTC. It yields the protein CASSSDLAGHYEQYF.

The chain is built from TRBV6-8 and TRBJ1-3; 8 bases match TRBD1. Germline-derived CDR1 and CDR2 are MNHGY and SAAAGT. CDR3 size: 14 residues. V lost 6 bases and J lost 4; bases outside the gene matches: 5. The CDR3: CASRQGQGGNTIYF. The CDR3 DNA is TGTGCCAGCAGGCAAGGACAGGGCGGAAACACCATATATTTT.

By sample fraction, this clone is medium-sized (0.01 to 0.1%). The V gene is TRBV6-8, the J gene TRBJ2-7; no definite D call. Germline loops: CDR1 MNHGY, CDR2 SAAAGT. Trimming took 0 bases from V and 3 from J, leaving 6 bases between them. This CDR3 contains 13 residues. This CDR3 reads CASSYSIVYEQYF. The CDR3 DNA reads as TGTGCCAGCAGTTACTCGATTGTCTACGAGCAGTACTTC.

This clone was detected only a few times. The chain recombines TRBV28 with TRBJ2-1; 9 nucleotides match TRBD1. V was clipped by 3 bases and J by 7 bases; unmatched bases: 4. The CDR3 runs to 14 residues. Germline lookup yields CDR1 MDHEN and CDR2 SYDVKM. The CDR3 here is CASSFGTGSNEQFF. CDR3 nucleotide sequence: TGTGCCAGCAGTTTTGGGACAGGGAGTAATGAGCAGTTCTTC.

As to this clone: One end of the junction varies from germline; a read error may be responsible. V and J are TRBV7-6 and TRBJ2-5; D is tentatively TRBD1 or TRBD2 (6 bases each). CDR3 size: 14 residues. Looked up from germline, CDR1 is SGHVS and CDR2 is FNYEAQ. The CDR3 DNA sequence: TGTGCTAGCAGCTTAGGAGGGGGGCAAGAGACCCAGTACTTC. Translated, it gives CASSLGGGQETQYF.

Here the CDR3 DNA reads TGTGCCAGCTCTCCCGACTCCTACACAGATACGCAGTATTTT. This gives the protein CASSPDSYTDTQYF. This chain links TRBV18 with TRBJ2-3; D is unresolved. Germline CDR1 and CDR2: KGHSH and LQKENI. V shed 6 bases and J shed 2 bases, with 12 bases lying between them. The CDR3 is made up of 14 amino acids.

V is TRBV19 and J is TRBJ1-2; D is undetermined. CDR3 length: 15 residues. Trimming took 7 bases from V and 3 from J, leaving 18 bases between them. CDR1 LNHDA and CDR2 SQIVND come from the germline V gene (reference sequence). CDR3: CASTHSGRAHYGYTF. For the CDR3, the DNA is TGTGCCAGTACCCATTCCGGACGGGCTCACTATGGCTACACCTTC. The full variable domain, in which reference TRBV19 and TRBJ1-2 provide the parts outside the CDR3, is DGGITQSPKYLFRKEGQNVTLSCEQNLNHDAMYWYRQDPGQGLRLIYYSQIVNDFQKGDIAEGYSVSREKKESFPLTVTSAQKNPTAFYLCASTHSGRAHYGYTFGSGTRLTVV.

The V and J genes are TRBV5-1 and TRBJ2-1; D may be TRBD2 (5 bases). The CDR3 consists of 14 residues. Germline V CDR1 and CDR2: SGHRS, YFSETQ. V was shortened by 0 bases and J by 10 bases, with 14 bases between the two germline ends. The CDR3 reads CASSLGEGIWEQFF. The CDR3 nucleotides are TGCGCCAGCAGCTTGGGTGAGGGCATCTGGGAGCAGTTCTTC.

This clone was seen only a few times. This rearrangement joins TRBV11-3 to TRBJ1-6; unclear D gene. The ends were cut back, 1 base at V and 8 bases at J, with 15 bases in the middle. From germline, CDR1 is SGHNT and CDR2 YENEEA. The CDR3 consists of 16 residues. In DNA form, the CDR3 reads TGTGCCAGCAGCTTAGGGTTCGGGAGGGAAGATTCACCCCTCCACTTT. This translates into CASSLGFGREDSPLHF.

The chain recombines TRBV29-1 with TRBJ2-1; possible D gene TRBD1, 5 bases. V lost 0 bases and J 0 bases, leaving 12 bases between the germline ends. The CDR3 sequence is 16 residues long. The V gene's germline CDR1 is SQVTM and CDR2 ANQGSEA. The CDR3 loop is CSVEDPNRHSYNEQFF. The CDR3 DNA reads as TGCAGCGTTGAAGATCCGAACAGGCACTCCTACAATGAGCAGTTCTTC.

This clone is classed as medium-sized (0.01 to 0.1%). The chain is built from TRBV11-3 and TRBJ2-7, with 12 bases that match TRBD2. The length of the CDR3 is 15 residues. Germline values: CDR1 SGHNT, CDR2 YENEEA. V trimming: 3 bases; J trimming: 5 bases; junction bases outside the gene matches: 5. In DNA form, the CDR3 reads TGTGCCAGCAGCTTGACTAGCGGGGGAAAAGACGAGCAGTACTTC. As protein: CASSLTSGGKDEQYF.

This clone turned up a few times. The chain links TRBV12-5 to TRBJ2-3; D not resolved. Germline CDR1 reads LGHNT; CDR2 reads FRNRAP. CDR3 length equals 14 residues. The CDR3 coding sequence is TGTGCCAGCACCGGACCGGGTGGCACAGATACGCAGTATTTT. It encodes CASTGPGGTDTQYF. The variable domain in full, completed from reference TRBV12-5 and TRBJ2-3, reads DARVTQTPRHKVTEMGQEVTMRCQPILGHNTVFWYRQTMMQGLELLAYFRNRAPLDDSGMPKDRFSAEMPDATLATLKIQPSEPRDSAVYFCASTGPGGTDTQYFGPGTRLTVL.